A single sample gave rise to the 8 T cell receptor beta chains below, sequenced in a study of human T cells and chemical hapten exposure. The time point is: pre-sensitization, week 0. Treatment described: therapeutic diphenylcyclopropenone sensitization with weekly scalp DPC. Via MiXCR, TCRdb re-called the RACE reads, giving one row per CDR3 protein. Here the sample spans tens of thousands of distinct CDR3 sequences, 14% being singletons. The source material was whole blood, sampled in connection with sensitization to the hapten diphenylcyclopropenone (DPC). These receptors all stem from a woman aged 50 to 65 with alopecia areata. Some clones in this sample may be carry-over from other donors' samples.

The J gene is TRBJ1-1, the V gene TRBV29-1; 9 bases line up with TRBD1. V dropped 7 bases and J dropped 3; count of bases not matched to a gene: 0. This CDR3 is 11 amino acids long. Germline V CDR1 and CDR2: SQVTM, ANQGSEA. The CDR3, as DNA: TGCAGCGGGGACAGGGACACTGAAGCTTTCTTT. It encodes CSGDRDTEAFF. The full variable domain, rest sourced from reference TRBV29-1 and TRBJ1-1, is SAVISQKPSRDICQRGTSLTIQCQVDSQVTMMFWYRQQPGQSLTLIATANQGSEATYESGFVIDKFPISRPNLTFSTLTVSNMSPEDSSIYLCSGDRDTEAFFGQGTRLTVV.

The chain links TRBV30 to TRBJ1-5, with D maybe TRBD1 (5 bases). Trimming removed 3 bases at V and 4 bases at J, with 13 bases between. CDR3 length: 14 residues. Germline loops: CDR1 GTSNPN, CDR2 SVGIG (reference sequence). In nucleotides, the CDR3 is TGTGCCTGGAGGATTGCCGGGGGAAATCAGCCCCAGCATTTT. Translating gives CAWRIAGGNQPQHF.

The chain couples TRBV6-6 to TRBJ1-5; D not resolved. With 5 bases removed from V and 3 bases from J, the gap between germline ends came to 14 bases. Per germline, CDR1 MNHNY and CDR2 SVGAGI (reference sequence). The CDR3 loop spans 15 amino acids. The chain's CDR3 is CASSISQGNNQPQHF. DNA for the CDR3: TGTGCCAGCAGTATAAGCCAAGGGAACAATCAGCCCCAGCATTTT.

Worth noting for this clonotype: A much larger clone lies a single base off, so this may be a read error. The chain couples TRBV6-1 to TRBJ2-1; a possible D gene is TRBD2 (6 bases). CDR1 and CDR2 from the germline V gene are MNHNS and SASEGT. The length of the CDR3 is 11 residues. The CDR3 coding sequence is TGTGCCAACAGTCGCGGGGAGGAGCAGTTCTTC. Translated: CANSRGEEQFF.

This chain connects TRBV29-1 to TRBJ2-3; possible D gene TRBD2, 5 bases. CDR1 and CDR2 from the germline V gene are SQVTM and ANQGSEA. This CDR3 comprises 12 residues. Trimming cost V 7 bases and J 2 bases, with 10 bases left between them. CDR3 nucleotide sequence: TGCAGCGAGGCACGGGACACAGATACGCAGTATTTT. Protein sequence: CSEARDTDTQYF.

The sample holds a few counts of this clonotype. The chain carries TRBV5-1 and TRBJ2-3; 8 bases match TRBD1. This CDR3 is 14 amino acids long. CDR1 is SGHRS and CDR2 is YFSETQ in the germline V gene. The junction had 7 bases not matched to a gene; V was cut back by 4 bases and J by 6 bases. The CDR3 bases are TGCGCCAGCAGCCCCCAAACAGGGGGGGATACGCAGTATTTT. Translated, it gives CASSPQTGGDTQYF.

This clonotype occurred a few times. The rearrangement joins TRBV30 to TRBJ2-1; 11 bases line up with TRBD2. Germline trimming cut 3 bases from V and 1 base from J; bases unmatched to any gene: 8. The CDR3 has 17 amino acids. CDR1 GTSNPN and CDR2 SVGIG come from the germline V gene (reference sequence). CDR3 bases: TGTGCCTGGAGGGCACATGGGACTAGCGGTTCCTACAATGAGCAGTTCTTC. Protein sequence: CAWRAHGTSGSYNEQFF.

This clonotype was found many times. The J gene is TRBJ1-1, the V gene TRBV25-1, with 8 bases fitting TRBD1. CDR1 MGHDK and CDR2 SYGVNS come from the germline V gene. J gave up 5 bases and V 3 bases, and 5 bases lay outside the gene matches. The CDR3 extends over 14 amino acids. The CDR3 here is CASSEAGGLTEAFF. The CDR3 DNA is TGTGCCAGCAGTGAGGCAGGGGGCTTGACTGAAGCTTTCTTT.